The 10 T cell receptor beta chains below come from one sample, sequenced in a study of cytotoxic CD8 clonotypes in ibrutinib-treated CLL. TCRdb's copy holds only in-frame clones and misses some; the assay was immunoSEQ multiplex PCR. Counted here are around 140,000 clones, 70% to 90% occurring once; the ten biggest clones make up roughly 2%. The starting material was PBMCs, obtained after 24 months of ibrutinib treatment. The receptor set was obtained from a human donor with chronic lymphocytic leukemia.

The V call is TRBV14, the J call TRBJ2-1; maybe TRBD2 (6 bases). Trimming took off 4 bases at V and 2 bases at J, with 15 bases between the two ends. This CDR3 spans 16 amino acids. Germline values: CDR1 SGHDN, CDR2 FVKESK. CDR3 nucleotide sequence: TGTGCCAGCAGCCGGCGGACTAATCAAGCCTACAATGAGCAGTTCTTC. This translates into CASSRRTNQAYNEQFF.

This chain connects TRBV6-1 to TRBJ2-6; the D is unclear. Germline V CDR1 and CDR2: MNHNS, SASEGT. The CDR3 length is 14 residues. V gave up 7 bases and J gave up 0 bases, with 7 bases separating them. The DNA of the CDR3 is TGTGCCAGCACACAGTACTCTGGGGCCAACGTCCTGACTTTC. Translated, it gives CASTQYSGANVLTF.

The chain employs TRBV28 and TRBJ1-2; 9 nucleotides match TRBD1. The CDR3 totals 16 residues. Losses at the gene ends were 5 bases for V and 3 bases for J; bases not matched to a gene: 10. Germline lookup yields CDR1 MDHEN and CDR2 SYDVKM. The CDR3 here is CASSTRTRQGDYGYTF. The CDR3 bases are TGTGCCAGCAGTACTAGGACCCGACAGGGGGACTATGGCTACACCTTC.

Worth noting for this clone: Other nucleotide sequences in the sample specify the same CDR3. The chain recombines TRBV28 with TRBJ2-7, with D uncertain. CDR1 and CDR2 (germline): MDHEN, SYDVKM. The CDR3 is 12 amino acids. Trimming removed 6 bases from V and 4 bases from J, with 10 bases in between. CDR3 loop: CASSLHGYEQYF. CDR3 DNA sequence: TGTGCCAGCAGCCTGCACGGTTACGAGCAGTACTTC.

This chain links TRBV4-2 with TRBJ2-3; 12 bases match TRBD2. The CDR3 runs 17 residues. Germline loops: CDR1 LGHNA, CDR2 YNFKEQ. V lost 0 bases, J lost 5 bases, and 6 bases stayed unmatched. The CDR3, as DNA: TGTGCCAGCAGCCAAGATTGGGCTAGCGGGGGGGTAGATACGCAGTATTTT. It translates to CASSQDWASGGVDTQYF.

This chain joins TRBV27 and TRBJ1-1; 7 nucleotides agree with TRBD1. The germline V gene encodes CDR1 MNHEY and CDR2 SMNVEV (reference sequence). J gave up 5 bases and V 3 bases, and 3 bases lay outside the gene matches. The CDR3 loop spans 13 amino acids. The CDR3 bases are TGTGCCAGCAGTTTCAGGGGGTTTACTGAAGCTTTCTTT. Protein sequence: CASSFRGFTEAFF.

This rearrangement joins TRBV4-2 to TRBJ1-2; D ambiguous. Between the trimmed V and J ends, which lost 0 bases and 8 bases, there was a span of 10 bases. The CDR3 is 13 residues long. From germline, CDR1 is LGHNA and CDR2 YNFKEQ. This CDR3 reads CASSQDSVGGYTF. The CDR3 DNA sequence: TGTGCCAGCAGCCAAGATTCCGTGGGAGGCTACACCTTC.

This clone appeared once. This chain uses TRBV19 with TRBJ1-6, with D possibly being TRBD1 (5 bases). The V gene lost 6 bases and the J gene lost 11 bases, with 14 bases spanning the gap. This CDR3 region has 13 residues. Germline CDR1 and CDR2: LNHDA and SQIVND (reference sequence). The CDR3 region is CASRGPQDTPLHF. CDR3 nucleotides: TGTGCCAGTAGGGGCCCCCAGGACACACCCCTCCACTTT.

Comments on this clone: The sample contains more than one DNA sequence encoding this CDR3. The chain has TRBV27 and TRBJ1-2; TRBD1 aligns across 9 bases. The CDR3 runs 15 residues. J lost 2 bases, V lost 1 base, and 2 bases had no gene match. Germline V gene sequence: CDR1 MNHEY, CDR2 SMNVEV (reference sequence). The CDR3 DNA reads as TGTGCCAGCAGTTTATGGGGACAGGGCAACTATGGCTACACCTTC. It translates to CASSLWGQGNYGYTF.

The CDR3 here is CASSLAAEAFF. The CDR3 DNA sequence: TGTGCCAGCAGCTTAGCGGCTGAAGCTTTCTTT. The V call is TRBV7-2, the J call TRBJ1-1; no reliable D call. CDR3 length: 11 amino acids. V was clipped by 0 bases and J by 6 bases, with 2 bases between them. The germline gives CDR1 SGHTA, CDR2 FQGNSA.